This TCR beta chain was sequenced for a study of vaccination and CD4 T cells after COVID-19. Background on the study: In the convalescent cohort, there were six males and four females, two of them Hispanic.

The trim removed 1 base at V and 6 bases at J, leaving 7 bases unmatched. The CDR3 totals 16 residues. Germline-derived CDR1 and CDR2 are SGHVS and FQNEAQ. About this clonotype itself: No antigen is known for it.

Scientists ran DNA taken from cultured CD4+ T cells through the Oncomine TCR Beta short-read assay for sequencing. From cultured CD4+ T cells, genomic DNA was extracted. TCRdb ran MiXCR on the PCR reads and lists one entry per CDR3 protein. The data contain roughly 18,000 distinct CDR3 sequences, around half of them singletons. Treatment reported: approximately 9-day PBMC culture with coronavirus spike peptide pools or control peptides (ViraFEST assay). This chain connects TRBV7-8 to TRBJ2-7, with 12 bases matching TRBD2. The origin of this receptor is a human donor who had recovered from COVID-19. The sample consisted of CD4+ T cells from blood, cultured in vitro, taken before SARS-CoV-2 vaccination. The DNA for the CDR3 is TGTGCCAGCAGCTTAGGACTAGCGGGAGTACTTCGCGAGCAGTACTTC. This codes for CASSLGLAGVLREQYF.